Presented here are 2 T cell receptor beta chains from one specimen sequenced in a study of blood T cell repertoires in COVID-19 (TCRdb year 2020). To prepare the library, the immunoSEQ multiplex PCR assay was applied. TCRdb re-hosts the immuneACCESS table, in-frame sequences only. Its copies lack some clones; in the studies checked, an unresolved V gene accounts for under half of them, and the cause for the rest is not known. Across this sample there are a few hundred thousand clones, with around 89% seen only once. Together, the top ten hold roughly 6.5% of the sample. Specimen: peripheral blood. These receptors were obtained from a man younger than 30 who had recovered from COVID-19.

This chain links TRBV4-2 with TRBJ2-7; the match to TRBD2 covers 9 bases. Unmatched junction bases numbered 6, after V lost 0 bases and J lost 3 bases. This CDR3 region has 16 residues. Germline V gives CDR1 LGHNA, CDR2 YNFKEQ. CDR3 region: CASSQEWGGGDYEQYF. CDR3 in DNA: TGTGCCAGCAGCCAAGAATGGGGCGGGGGGGACTACGAGCAGTACTTC.

This clone was observed a handful of times. CDR3 coding DNA: TGTGCCAGCAGCTCCTCCCCTGAAGCTTTCTTT. Translation gives CASSSSPEAFF. The chain uses TRBV7-9 and TRBJ1-1; D is uncertain. The CDR3 runs 11 residues. The V gene lost 4 bases and the J gene lost 6 bases, with 6 bases spanning the gap. Per germline, CDR1 SEHNR and CDR2 FQNEAQ (reference sequence). Filled out from reference TRBV7-9 and TRBJ1-1, the complete variable domain reads DTGVSQNPRHKITKRGQNVTFRCDPISEHNRLYWYRQTLGQGPEFLTYFQNEAQLEKSRLLSDRFSAERPKGSFSTLEIQRTEQGDSAMYLCASSSSPEAFFGQGTRLTVV.